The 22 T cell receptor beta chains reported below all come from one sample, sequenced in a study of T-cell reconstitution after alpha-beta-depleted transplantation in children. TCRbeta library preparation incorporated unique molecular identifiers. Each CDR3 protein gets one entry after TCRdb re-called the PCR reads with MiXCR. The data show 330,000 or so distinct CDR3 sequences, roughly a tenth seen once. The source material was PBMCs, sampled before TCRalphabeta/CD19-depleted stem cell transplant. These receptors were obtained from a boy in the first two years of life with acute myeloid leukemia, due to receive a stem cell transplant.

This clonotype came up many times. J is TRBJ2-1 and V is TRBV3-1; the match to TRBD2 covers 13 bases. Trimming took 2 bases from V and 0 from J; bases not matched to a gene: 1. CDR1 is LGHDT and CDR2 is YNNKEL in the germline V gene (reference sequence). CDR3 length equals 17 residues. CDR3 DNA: TGTGCCAGCAGCCAAAGGACTAGCGGGAGCTCCTACAATGAGCAGTTCTTC. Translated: CASSQRTSGSSYNEQFF.

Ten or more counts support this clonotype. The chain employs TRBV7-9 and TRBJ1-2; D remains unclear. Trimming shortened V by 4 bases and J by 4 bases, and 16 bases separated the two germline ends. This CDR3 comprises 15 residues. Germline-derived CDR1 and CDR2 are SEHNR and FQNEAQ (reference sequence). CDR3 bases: TGTGCCAGCAGCTCGCCTCTCCAGGAGGGCTATGGCTACACCTTC. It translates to CASSSPLQEGYGYTF.

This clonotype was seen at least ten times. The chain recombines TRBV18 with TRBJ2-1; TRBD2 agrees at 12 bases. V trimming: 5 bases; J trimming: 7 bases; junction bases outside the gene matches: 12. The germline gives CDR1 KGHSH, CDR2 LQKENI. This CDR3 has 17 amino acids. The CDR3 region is CASSLTSGSPLQNEQFF. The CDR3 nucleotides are TGTGCCAGCTCATTGACTAGCGGGAGCCCACTACAGAATGAGCAGTTCTTC.

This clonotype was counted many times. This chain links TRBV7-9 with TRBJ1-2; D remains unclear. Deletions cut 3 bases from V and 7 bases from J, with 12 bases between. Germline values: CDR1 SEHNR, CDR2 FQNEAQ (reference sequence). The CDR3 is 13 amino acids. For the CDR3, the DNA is TGTGCCAGCAGCTTTGGGGAACGGGGTGGCTACACCTTC. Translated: CASSFGERGGYTF.

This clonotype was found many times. The CDR3 nucleotides read TGTGCCAGCAGTTACTCGGAAATCTACGAGCAGTACTTC. Protein sequence: CASSYSEIYEQYF. This chain joins TRBV6-2 or TRBV6-3 and TRBJ2-7; no firm D call. Germline-derived CDR1 and CDR2 are MNHEY and SVGEGT. V gave up 0 bases and J gave up 3 bases, with 6 bases separating them. The CDR3 covers 13 residues.

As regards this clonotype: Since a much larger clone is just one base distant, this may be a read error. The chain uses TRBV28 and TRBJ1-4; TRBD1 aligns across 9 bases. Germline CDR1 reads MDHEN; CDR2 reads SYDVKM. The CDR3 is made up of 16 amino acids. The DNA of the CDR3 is TGTACCAGTTTACAGGGGGCCCTTGCAACTAATGAAAAACTGTTTTTT. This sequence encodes CTSLQGALATNEKLFF. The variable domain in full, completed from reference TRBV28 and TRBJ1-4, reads DVKVTQSSRYLVKRTGEKVFLECVQDMDHENMFWYRQDPGLGLRLIYFSYDVKMKEKGDIPEGYSVSREKKERFSLILESASTNQTSMYLCTSLQGALATNEKLFFGSGTQLSVL.

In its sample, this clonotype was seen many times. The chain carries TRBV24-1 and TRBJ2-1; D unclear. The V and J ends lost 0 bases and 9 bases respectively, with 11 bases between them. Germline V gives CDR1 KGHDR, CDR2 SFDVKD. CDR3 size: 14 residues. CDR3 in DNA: TGTGCCACCAGTGATTTGGGTGTAGAAGGTGAGCAGTTCTTC. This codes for CATSDLGVEGEQFF.

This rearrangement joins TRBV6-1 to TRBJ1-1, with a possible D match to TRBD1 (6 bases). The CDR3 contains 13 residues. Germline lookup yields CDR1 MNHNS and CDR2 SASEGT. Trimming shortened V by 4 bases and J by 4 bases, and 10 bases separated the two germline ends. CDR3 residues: CASSVTGSTEAFF. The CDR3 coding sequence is TGTGCCAGCAGTGTTACAGGGTCCACTGAAGCTTTCTTT.

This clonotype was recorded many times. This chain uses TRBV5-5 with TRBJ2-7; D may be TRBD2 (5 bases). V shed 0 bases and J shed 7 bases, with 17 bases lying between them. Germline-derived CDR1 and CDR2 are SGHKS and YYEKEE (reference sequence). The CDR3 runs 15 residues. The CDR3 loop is CASSLVRGTNWEQYF. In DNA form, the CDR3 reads TGTGCCAGCAGCTTGGTTCGGGGAACGAACTGGGAGCAGTACTTC.

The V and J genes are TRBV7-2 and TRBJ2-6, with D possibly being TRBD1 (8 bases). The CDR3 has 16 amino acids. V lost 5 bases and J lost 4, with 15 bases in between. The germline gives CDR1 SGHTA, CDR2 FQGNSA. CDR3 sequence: CASSLTGGGGANVLTF. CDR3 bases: TGTGCCAGCAGCCTTACAGGGGGGGGAGGGGCCAACGTCCTGACTTTC.

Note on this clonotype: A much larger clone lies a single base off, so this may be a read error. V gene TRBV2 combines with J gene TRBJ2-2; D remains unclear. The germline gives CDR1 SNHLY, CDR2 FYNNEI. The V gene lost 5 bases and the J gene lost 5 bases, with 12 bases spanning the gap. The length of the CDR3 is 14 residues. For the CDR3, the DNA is TGTGCCAGCAGTAAAAGACTGCGAACCGGGGAGCTGTTTTTT. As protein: CASSKRLRTGELFF.

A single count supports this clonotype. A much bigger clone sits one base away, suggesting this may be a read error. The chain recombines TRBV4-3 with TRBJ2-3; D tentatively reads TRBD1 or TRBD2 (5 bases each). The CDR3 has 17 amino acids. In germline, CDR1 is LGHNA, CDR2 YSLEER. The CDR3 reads CARSQDSPVGGTDTQYF. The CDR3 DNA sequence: TGCGCCAGAAGCCAAGATTCCCCGGTTGGGGGAACAGATACGCAGTATTTT.

CDR3 region: CASSEVRTEQFF. DNA for the CDR3: TGTGCCAGCAGTGAAGTAAGGACTGAGCAGTTCTTC. The chain couples TRBV6-1 to TRBJ2-1, with D uncertain. With 1 base removed from V and 9 bases from J, the gap between germline ends came to 7 bases. Per the germline V gene, CDR1 is MNHNS and CDR2 is SASEGT. The CDR3 extends over 12 amino acids.

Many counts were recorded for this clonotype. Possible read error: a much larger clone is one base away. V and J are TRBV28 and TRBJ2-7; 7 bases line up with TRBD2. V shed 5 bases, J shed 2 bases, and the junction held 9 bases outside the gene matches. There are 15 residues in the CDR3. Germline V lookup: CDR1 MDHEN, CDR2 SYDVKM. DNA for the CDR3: TGTGCCAGCAGTCCTCGGGGAGGGTTGGCCTACGAGCAGTACTTC. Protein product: CASSPRGGLAYEQYF.

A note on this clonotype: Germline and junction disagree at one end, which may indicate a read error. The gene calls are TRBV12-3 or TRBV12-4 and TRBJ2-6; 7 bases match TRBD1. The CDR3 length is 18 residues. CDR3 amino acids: CASSYPGQIRSVANVLTF. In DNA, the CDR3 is TGTGCCAGCAGTTATCCGGGACAGATTCGCTCTGTGGCCAACGTCCTGACTTTC.

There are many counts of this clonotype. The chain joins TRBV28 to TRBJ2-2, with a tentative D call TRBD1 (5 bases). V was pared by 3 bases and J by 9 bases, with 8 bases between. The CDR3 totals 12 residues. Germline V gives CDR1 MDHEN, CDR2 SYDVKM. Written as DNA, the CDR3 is TGTGCCAGCAGTTTGTGGGGCTGGGAGCTGTTTTTT. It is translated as CASSLWGWELFF. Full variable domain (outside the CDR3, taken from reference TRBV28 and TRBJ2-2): DVKVTQSSRYLVKRTGEKVFLECVQDMDHENMFWYRQDPGLGLRLIYFSYDVKMKEKGDIPEGYSVSREKKERFSLILESASTNQTSMYLCASSLWGWELFFGEGSRLTVL.

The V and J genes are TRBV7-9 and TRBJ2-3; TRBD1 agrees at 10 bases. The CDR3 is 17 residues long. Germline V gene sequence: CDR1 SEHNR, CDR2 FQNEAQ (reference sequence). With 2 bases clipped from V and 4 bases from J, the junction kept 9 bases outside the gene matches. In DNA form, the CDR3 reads TGTGCCAGCAGCTTACCTAGCCGGGACAGGGGACCAGATACGCAGTATTTT. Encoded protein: CASSLPSRDRGPDTQYF.

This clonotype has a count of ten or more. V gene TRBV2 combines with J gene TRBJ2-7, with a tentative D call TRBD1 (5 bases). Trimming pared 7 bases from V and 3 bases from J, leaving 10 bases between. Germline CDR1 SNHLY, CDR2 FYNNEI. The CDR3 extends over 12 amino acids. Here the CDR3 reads CASILRDYEQYF. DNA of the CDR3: TGTGCCAGCATTCTCAGGGACTACGAGCAGTACTTC.

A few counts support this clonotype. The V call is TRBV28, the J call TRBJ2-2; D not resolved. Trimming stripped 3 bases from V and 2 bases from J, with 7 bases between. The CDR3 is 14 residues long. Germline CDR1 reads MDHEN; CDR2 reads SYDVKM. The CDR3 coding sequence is TGTGCCAGCAGTTTGGTTTTTAACACCGGGGAGCTGTTTTTT. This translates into CASSLVFNTGELFF.

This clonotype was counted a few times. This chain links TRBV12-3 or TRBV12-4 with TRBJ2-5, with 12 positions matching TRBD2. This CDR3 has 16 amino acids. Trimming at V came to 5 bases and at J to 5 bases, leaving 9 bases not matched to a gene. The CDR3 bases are TGTGCCAGCAGTCAGGCTAGCGGGGGGGCCTGGGAGACCCAGTACTTC. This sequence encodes CASSQASGGAWETQYF.

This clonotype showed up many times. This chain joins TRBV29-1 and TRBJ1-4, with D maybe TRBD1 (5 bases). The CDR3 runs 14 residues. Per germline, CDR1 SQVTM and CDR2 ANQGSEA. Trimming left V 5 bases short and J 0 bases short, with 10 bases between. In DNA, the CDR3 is TGCAGCGTTCAGGGATTTGCAACTAATGAAAAACTGTTTTTT. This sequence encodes CSVQGFATNEKLFF. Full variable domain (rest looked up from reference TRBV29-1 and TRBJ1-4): SAVISQKPSRDICQRGTSLTIQCQVDSQVTMMFWYRQQPGQSLTLIATANQGSEATYESGFVIDKFPISRPNLTFSTLTVSNMSPEDSSIYLCSVQGFATNEKLFFGSGTQLSVL.

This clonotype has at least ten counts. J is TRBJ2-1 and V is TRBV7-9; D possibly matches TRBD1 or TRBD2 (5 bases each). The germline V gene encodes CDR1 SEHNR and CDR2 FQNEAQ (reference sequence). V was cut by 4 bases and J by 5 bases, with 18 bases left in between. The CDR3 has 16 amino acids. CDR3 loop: CASSSTRGRGDNEQFF. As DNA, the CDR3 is TGTGCCAGCAGCTCAACTCGGGGTAGAGGGGACAATGAGCAGTTCTTC. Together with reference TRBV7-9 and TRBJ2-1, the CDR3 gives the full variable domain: DTGVSQNPRHKITKRGQNVTFRCDPISEHNRLYWYRQTLGQGPEFLTYFQNEAQLEKSRLLSDRFSAERPKGSFSTLEIQRTEQGDSAMYLCASSSTRGRGDNEQFFGPGTRLTVL.